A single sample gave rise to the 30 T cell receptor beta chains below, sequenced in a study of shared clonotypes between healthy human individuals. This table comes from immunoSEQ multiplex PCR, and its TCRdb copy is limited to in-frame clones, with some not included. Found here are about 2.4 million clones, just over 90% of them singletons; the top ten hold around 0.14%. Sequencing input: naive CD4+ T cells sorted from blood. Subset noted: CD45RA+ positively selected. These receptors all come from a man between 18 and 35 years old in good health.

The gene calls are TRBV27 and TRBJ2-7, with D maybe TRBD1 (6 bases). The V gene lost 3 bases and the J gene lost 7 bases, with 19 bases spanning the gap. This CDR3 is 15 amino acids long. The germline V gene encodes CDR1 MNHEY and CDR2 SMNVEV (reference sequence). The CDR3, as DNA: TGTGCCAGCAGTTTTTCCGGGACATCTACGGGGGAGCAGTACTTC. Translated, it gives CASSFSGTSTGEQYF.

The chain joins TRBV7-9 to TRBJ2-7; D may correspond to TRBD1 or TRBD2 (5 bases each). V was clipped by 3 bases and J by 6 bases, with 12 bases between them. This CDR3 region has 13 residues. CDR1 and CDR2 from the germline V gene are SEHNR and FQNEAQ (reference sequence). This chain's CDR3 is CASSLPPGLEQYF. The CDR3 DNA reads TGTGCCAGCAGCTTGCCGCCGGGGCTCGAGCAGTACTTC.

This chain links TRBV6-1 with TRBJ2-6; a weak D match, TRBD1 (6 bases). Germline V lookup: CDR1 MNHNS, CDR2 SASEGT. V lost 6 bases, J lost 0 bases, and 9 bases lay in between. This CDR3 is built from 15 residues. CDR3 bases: TGTGCCAGCAGAGTAGGGGGCTCTGGGGCCAACGTCCTGACTTTC. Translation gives CASRVGGSGANVLTF.

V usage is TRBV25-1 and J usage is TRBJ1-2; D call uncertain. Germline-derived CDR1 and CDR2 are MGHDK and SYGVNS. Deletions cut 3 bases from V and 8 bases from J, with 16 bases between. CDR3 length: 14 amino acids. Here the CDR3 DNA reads TGTGCCAGCAGTGAGCCCGGGAACGCGAGAGGCTACACCTTC. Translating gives CASSEPGNARGYTF.

CDR3 amino acids: CASGRQGGSSEKLFF. In nucleotides, the CDR3 is TGTGCCAGCGGACGGCAGGGTGGCTCCTCTGAAAAACTGTTTTTT. This rearrangement joins TRBV18 to TRBJ1-4, with a possible D match to TRBD1 (5 bases). Germline V gene data show CDR1 as KGHSH and CDR2 as LQKENI. With 8 bases removed from V and 7 bases from J, the gap between germline ends came to 20 bases. The CDR3 sequence is 15 residues long.

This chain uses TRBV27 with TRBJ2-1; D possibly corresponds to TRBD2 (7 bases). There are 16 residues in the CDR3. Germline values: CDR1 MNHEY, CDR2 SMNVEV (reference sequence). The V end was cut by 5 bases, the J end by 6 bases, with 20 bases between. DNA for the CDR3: TGTGCCAGCAGTAGGGGGTGGGGGGGGAAAGGCAATGAGCAGTTCTTC. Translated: CASSRGWGGKGNEQFF.

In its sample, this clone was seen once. The CDR3 sequence: CASRPDSAIQETQYF. The CDR3 nucleotides are TGTGCCAGCAGACCTGACAGTGCTATACAAGAGACCCAGTACTTC. V usage is TRBV5-4 and J usage is TRBJ2-5; tentatively, D is TRBD1 (5 bases). The V end lost 5 bases, the J end lost 2 bases, and 16 bases lay between the germline ends. The CDR3 has 15 residues. Germline V gene lookup returns CDR1 SGHNT and CDR2 YYREEE (reference sequence). The full variable domain, its missing parts supplied by reference TRBV5-4 and TRBJ2-5, is ETGVTQSPTHLIKTRGQQVTLRCSSQSGHNTVSWYQQALGQGPQFIFQYYREEENGRGNFPPRFSGLQFPNYSSELNVNALELDDSALYLCASRPDSAIQETQYFGPGTRLLVL.

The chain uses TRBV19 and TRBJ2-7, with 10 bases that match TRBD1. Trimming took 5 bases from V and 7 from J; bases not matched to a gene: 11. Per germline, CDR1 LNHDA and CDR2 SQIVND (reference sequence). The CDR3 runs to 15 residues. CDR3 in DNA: TGTGCCAGTAGTCCCCCCGGGACAGGGGTTGGAGAGCAGTACTTC. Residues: CASSPPGTGVGEQYF. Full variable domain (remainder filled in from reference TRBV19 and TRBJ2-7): DGGITQSPKYLFRKEGQNVTLSCEQNLNHDAMYWYRQDPGQGLRLIYYSQIVNDFQKGDIAEGYSVSREKKESFPLTVTSAQKNPTAFYLCASSPPGTGVGEQYFGPGTRLTVT.

The CDR3 here is CASSVDHSTGELFF. The CDR3 DNA reads as TGTGCCAGCAGCGTAGACCATTCCACCGGGGAGCTGTTTTTT. The V gene is TRBV9, the J gene TRBJ2-2; D not certain. The CDR3 is 14 amino acids. V lost 0 bases to trimming and J lost 4 bases, with 7 bases between them. The germline V gene encodes CDR1 SGDLS and CDR2 YYNGEE.

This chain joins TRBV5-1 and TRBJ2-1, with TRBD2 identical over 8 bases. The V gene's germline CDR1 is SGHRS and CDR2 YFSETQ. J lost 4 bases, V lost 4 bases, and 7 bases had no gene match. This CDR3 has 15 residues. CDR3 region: CASSTPSGGYNEQFF. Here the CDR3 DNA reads TGCGCCAGCAGCACCCCCAGCGGGGGATACAATGAGCAGTTCTTC. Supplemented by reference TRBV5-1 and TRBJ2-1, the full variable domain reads KAGVTQTPRYLIKTRGQQVTLSCSPISGHRSVSWYQQTPGQGLQFLFEYFSETQRNKGNFPGRFSGRQFSNSRSEMNVSTLELGDSALYLCASSTPSGGYNEQFFGPGTRLTVL.

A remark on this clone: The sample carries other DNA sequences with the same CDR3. The CDR3 region has the DNA TGTGCCAGCAGCGTTGGAGGGGCTGGGGCCAACGTCCTGACTTTC. Translated, it gives CASSVGGAGANVLTF. This chain uses TRBV9 with TRBJ2-6; D possibly corresponds to TRBD2 (6 bases). The CDR3 runs 15 residues. From germline, CDR1 is SGDLS and CDR2 YYNGEE. V was clipped by 2 bases and J by 2 bases, with 8 bases between them.

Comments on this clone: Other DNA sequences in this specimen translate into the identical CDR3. The CDR3 coding sequence is TGTGCCTGGGACAGGGTGGGTCAGCCCCAGCATTTT. It encodes CAWDRVGQPQHF. The chain links TRBV30 to TRBJ1-5; 7 bases line up with TRBD1. The V gene end was trimmed by 5 bases and the J gene end by 6 bases; junction bases not matched to a gene: 4. Germline V CDR1 and CDR2: GTSNPN, SVGIG (reference sequence). This CDR3 is built from 12 residues.

The DNA of the CDR3 is TGTGCCAGCAGCAATAGCGGGAGCCTGAACACCGGGGAGCTGTTTTTT. Translation: CASSNSGSLNTGELFF. The chain carries TRBV9 and TRBJ2-2; 9 bases line up with TRBD2. The germline V gene encodes CDR1 SGDLS and CDR2 YYNGEE. V gave up 4 bases and J gave up 1 base; unmatched junction bases: 5. There are 16 residues in the CDR3.

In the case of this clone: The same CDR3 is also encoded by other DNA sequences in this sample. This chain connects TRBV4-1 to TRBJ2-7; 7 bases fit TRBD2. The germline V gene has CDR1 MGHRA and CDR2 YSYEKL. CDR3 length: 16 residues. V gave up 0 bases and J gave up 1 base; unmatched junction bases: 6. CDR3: CASSQDLGGGSYEQYF. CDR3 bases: TGCGCCAGCAGCCAAGACCTGGGCGGGGGTTCCTACGAGCAGTACTTC.

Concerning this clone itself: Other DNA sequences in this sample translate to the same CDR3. For the CDR3, the DNA is TGTGCCAGCAGTCGGGGTCAGGGCTACGAGCAGTACTTC. Amino acid sequence: CASSRGQGYEQYF. The chain uses TRBV6-5 and TRBJ2-7; the D call may be TRBD1 or TRBD2 (5 bases each). V gave up 5 bases and J gave up 3 bases, with 11 bases separating them. Looked up from germline, CDR1 is MNHEY and CDR2 is SVGAGI. CDR3 length: 13 residues.

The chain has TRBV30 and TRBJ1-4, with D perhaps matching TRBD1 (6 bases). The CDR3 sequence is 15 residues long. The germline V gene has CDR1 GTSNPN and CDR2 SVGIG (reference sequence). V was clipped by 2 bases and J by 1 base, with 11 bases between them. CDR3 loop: CAWSTGGGTNEKLFF. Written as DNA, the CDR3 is TGTGCCTGGAGTACCGGAGGGGGAACTAATGAAAAACTGTTTTTT.

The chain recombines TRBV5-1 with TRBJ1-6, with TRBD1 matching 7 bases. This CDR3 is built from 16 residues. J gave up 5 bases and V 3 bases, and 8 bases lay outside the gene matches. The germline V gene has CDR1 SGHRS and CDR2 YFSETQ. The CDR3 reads CASSSSGGPNNSPLHF. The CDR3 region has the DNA TGCGCCAGCAGCTCTTCAGGGGGGCCCAATAATTCACCCCTCCACTTT. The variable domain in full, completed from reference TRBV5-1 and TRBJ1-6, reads KAGVTQTPRYLIKTRGQQVTLSCSPISGHRSVSWYQQTPGQGLQFLFEYFSETQRNKGNFPGRFSGRQFSNSRSEMNVSTLELGDSALYLCASSSSGGPNNSPLHFGNGTRLTVT.

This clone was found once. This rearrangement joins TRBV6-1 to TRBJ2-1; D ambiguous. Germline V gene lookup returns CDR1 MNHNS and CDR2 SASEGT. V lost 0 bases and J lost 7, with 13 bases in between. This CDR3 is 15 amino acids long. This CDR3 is CASSEAGRSSNEQFF. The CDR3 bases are TGTGCCAGCAGTGAAGCCGGACGGAGTAGTAATGAGCAGTTCTTC.

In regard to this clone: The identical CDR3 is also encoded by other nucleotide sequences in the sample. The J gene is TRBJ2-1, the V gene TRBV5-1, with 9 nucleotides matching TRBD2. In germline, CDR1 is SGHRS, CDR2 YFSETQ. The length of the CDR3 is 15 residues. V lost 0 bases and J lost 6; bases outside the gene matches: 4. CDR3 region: CASSLGAGGPNEQFF. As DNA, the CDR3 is TGCGCCAGCAGCTTGGGGGCGGGAGGGCCCAATGAGCAGTTCTTC. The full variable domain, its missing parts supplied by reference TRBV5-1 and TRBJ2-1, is KAGVTQTPRYLIKTRGQQVTLSCSPISGHRSVSWYQQTPGQGLQFLFEYFSETQRNKGNFPGRFSGRQFSNSRSEMNVSTLELGDSALYLCASSLGAGGPNEQFFGPGTRLTVL.

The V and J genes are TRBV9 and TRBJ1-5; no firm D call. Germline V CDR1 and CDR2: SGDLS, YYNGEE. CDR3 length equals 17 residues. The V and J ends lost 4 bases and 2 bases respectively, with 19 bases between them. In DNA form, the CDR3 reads TGTGCCAGCAGCCCGGGGAAGGGAGGTGAGGGCAATCAGCCCCAGCATTTT. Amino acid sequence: CASSPGKGGEGNQPQHF.

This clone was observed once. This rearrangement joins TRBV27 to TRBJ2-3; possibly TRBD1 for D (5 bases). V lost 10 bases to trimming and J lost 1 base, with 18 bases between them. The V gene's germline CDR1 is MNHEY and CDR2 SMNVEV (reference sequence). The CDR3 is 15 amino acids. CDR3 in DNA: TGTGCCACTAGTAGGGGAACGATCGGCACAGATACGCAGTATTTT. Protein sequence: CATSRGTIGTDTQYF.

CDR3 amino acids: CASSGRQGLYEQYF. CDR3 in DNA: TGTGCCAGCAGTGGACGACAGGGCTTATACGAGCAGTACTTC. The chain couples TRBV6-1 to TRBJ2-7; 7 bases align to TRBD1. The ends lost 4 bases at V and 4 bases at J; junction bases unmatched: 7. Per germline, CDR1 MNHNS and CDR2 SASEGT. There are 14 residues in the CDR3.

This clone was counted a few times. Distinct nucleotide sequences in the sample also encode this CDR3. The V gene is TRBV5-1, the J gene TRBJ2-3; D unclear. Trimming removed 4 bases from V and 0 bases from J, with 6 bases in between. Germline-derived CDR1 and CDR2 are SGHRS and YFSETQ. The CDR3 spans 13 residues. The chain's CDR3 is CASSPGSTDTQYF. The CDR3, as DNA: TGCGCCAGCAGCCCCGGGAGCACAGATACGCAGTATTTT.

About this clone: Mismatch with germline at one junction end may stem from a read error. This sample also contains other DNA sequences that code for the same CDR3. CDR3 residues: CAISDALTEKLFF. The CDR3 DNA sequence: TGTGCCATCAGTGATGCCTTGACGGAAAAGCTGTTTTTT. The rearrangement joins TRBV10-3 to TRBJ1-4; D call uncertain. CDR1 is ENHRY, CDR2 SYGVKD, per germline. This CDR3 spans 13 amino acids.

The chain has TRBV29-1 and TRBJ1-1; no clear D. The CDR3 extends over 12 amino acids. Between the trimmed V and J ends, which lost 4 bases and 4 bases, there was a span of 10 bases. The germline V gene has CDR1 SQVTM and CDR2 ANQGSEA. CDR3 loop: CSVGGPSTEAFF. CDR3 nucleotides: TGCAGCGTTGGTGGACCGAGCACTGAAGCTTTCTTT.

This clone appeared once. The CDR3 sequence: CASSRLAGGETQYF. The CDR3 DNA is TGTGCCAGCAGCAGGCTAGCGGGAGGCGAGACCCAGTACTTC. The rearrangement links TRBV27 to TRBJ2-5; 11 nucleotides align to TRBD2. V lost 6 bases and J lost 5; bases outside the gene matches: 5. The length of the CDR3 is 14 residues. Per the germline V gene, CDR1 is MNHEY and CDR2 is SMNVEV (reference sequence).

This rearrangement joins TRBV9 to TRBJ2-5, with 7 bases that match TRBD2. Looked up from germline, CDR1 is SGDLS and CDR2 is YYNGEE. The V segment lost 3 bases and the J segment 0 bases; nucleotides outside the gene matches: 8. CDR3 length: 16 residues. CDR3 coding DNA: TGTGCCAGCAGCGCGGGGGGACTACCGTACCAAGAGACCCAGTACTTC. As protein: CASSAGGLPYQETQYF.

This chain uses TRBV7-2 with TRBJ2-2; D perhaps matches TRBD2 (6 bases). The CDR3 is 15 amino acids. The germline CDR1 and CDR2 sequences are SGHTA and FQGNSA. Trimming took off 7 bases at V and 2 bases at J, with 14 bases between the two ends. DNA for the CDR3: TGTGCCAGCACAGGGACGGGGGTAAACACCGGGGAGCTGTTTTTT. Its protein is CASTGTGVNTGELFF.

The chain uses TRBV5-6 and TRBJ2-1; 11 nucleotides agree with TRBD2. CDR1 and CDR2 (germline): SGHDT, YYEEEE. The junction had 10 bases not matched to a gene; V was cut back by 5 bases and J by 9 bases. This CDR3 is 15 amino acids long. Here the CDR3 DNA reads TGTGCCAGCAGAAACCCGGGACTAGCGGTCGGTGAGCAGTTCTTC. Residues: CASRNPGLAVGEQFF.

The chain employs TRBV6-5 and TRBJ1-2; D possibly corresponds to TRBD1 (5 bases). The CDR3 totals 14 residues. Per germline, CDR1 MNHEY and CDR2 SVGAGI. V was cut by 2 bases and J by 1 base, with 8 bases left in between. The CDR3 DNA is TGTGCCAGCAGTTACACACAGGTTAACTATGGCTACACCTTC. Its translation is CASSYTQVNYGYTF.